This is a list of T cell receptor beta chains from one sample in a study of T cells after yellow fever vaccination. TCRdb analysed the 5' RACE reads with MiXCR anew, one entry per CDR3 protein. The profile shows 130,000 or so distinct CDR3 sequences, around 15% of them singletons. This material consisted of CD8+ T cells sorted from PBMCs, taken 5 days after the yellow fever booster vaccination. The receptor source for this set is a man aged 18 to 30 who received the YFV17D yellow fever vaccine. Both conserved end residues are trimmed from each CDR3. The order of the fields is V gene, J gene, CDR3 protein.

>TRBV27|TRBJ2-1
ASSLALLNEQF
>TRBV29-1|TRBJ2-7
SVETTETYEQY
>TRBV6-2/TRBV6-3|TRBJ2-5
ASSYVQKETQY
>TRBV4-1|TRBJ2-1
ASSQGSQGAYNEQF
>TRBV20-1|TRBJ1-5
SASLGVDNQPQH
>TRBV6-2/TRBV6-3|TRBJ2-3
ASTETRFRAGTQY
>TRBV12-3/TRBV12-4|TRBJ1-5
ASSFGGNQPQH
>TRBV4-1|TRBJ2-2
ASSQDPSGGWTGELF
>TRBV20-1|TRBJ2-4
SARELGDIQY
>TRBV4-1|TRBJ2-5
ASSQAGGQETQY
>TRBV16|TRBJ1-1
ASSRGTDRNTEAF
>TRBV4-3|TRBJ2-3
ASSPVRAGGPSDTQY
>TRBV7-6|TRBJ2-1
ASSLGAGNEQF
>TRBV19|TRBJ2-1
ATEAGVSSYNEQF
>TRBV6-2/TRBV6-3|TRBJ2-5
ASSTIGSQETQY
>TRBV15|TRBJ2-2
ATSHSLAQTARNTGELF
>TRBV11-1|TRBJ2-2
ASSFFGELF
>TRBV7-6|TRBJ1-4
ASSRLGGGNNEKLF
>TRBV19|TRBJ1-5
ASSILEGQPQH
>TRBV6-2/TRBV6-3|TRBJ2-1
ASSRRLAGYNEQF
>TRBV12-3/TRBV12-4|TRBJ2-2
ATSPAGELF
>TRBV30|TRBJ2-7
AWGTSGYEQY
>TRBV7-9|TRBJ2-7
ASSWGRSYEQY
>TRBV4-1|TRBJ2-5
ASSQDRGPKETQY
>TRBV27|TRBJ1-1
ASSATGQSNTEAF
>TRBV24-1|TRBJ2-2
ATSDPGQGNTGELF
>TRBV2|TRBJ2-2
ASSEGPYTGELF
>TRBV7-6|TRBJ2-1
ASSLLGGGEGEQF
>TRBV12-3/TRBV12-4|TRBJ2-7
ASSFTGAEQY
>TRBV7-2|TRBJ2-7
ALELTGFAEQY
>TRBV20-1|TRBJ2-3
SATHTSGNTDTQY
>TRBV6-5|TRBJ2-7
ASSYALSSYEQY
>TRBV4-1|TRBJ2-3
ASSQVAGGTDTQY
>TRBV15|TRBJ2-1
ATSSSGGFSYNEQF
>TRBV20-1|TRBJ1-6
SAGPRGENSPLH
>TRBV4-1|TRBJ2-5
ASSQVSWSQETQY
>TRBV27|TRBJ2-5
ASSHLGETQY
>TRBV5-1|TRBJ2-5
ASSPGTNQETQY
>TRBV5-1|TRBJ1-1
ASNEPGAEAF
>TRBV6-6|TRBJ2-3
ASTRIRSSTDTQY
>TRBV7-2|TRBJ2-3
ASSSHLTSGGPSTDTQY
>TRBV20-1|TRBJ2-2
SARGDFLNTGELF
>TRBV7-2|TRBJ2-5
ASSQWVLAGGRPETQY
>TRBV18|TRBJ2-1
ASSEINEQF
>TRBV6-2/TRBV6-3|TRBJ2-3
ASSQGATDTQY
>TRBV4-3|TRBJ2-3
ASSQISASSTDTQY
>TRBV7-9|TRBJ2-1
ASSKSGEGWNEQF
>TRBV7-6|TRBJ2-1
ASSPLGGRGGEQF
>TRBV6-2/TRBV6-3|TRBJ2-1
ATRQDPNYNEQF